This T cell receptor (beta chain) was sequenced in a study of OX40 agonist ivuxolimab in advanced cancers. The CDR3 is 15 amino acids. V shed 7 bases and J shed 0 bases, with 16 bases lying between them. Germline V gene sequence: CDR1 GTSNPN, CDR2 SVGIG (reference sequence). The data were produced by immunoSEQ multiplex PCR, yet TCRdb's version contains in-frame clones alone and is incomplete. The repertoire holds some 68,000 clones, with approximately 80% as singletons. The chain links TRBV30 to TRBJ1-5; D ambiguous. The sample here was CD4+ or CD8+ T cells sorted from blood, taken in a trial of the OX40 agonist ivuxolimab. The origin of this receptor is an adult with an advanced solid tumor such as melanoma, head and neck, liver or kidney cancer. CDR3 coding DNA: TGTGCCTTCGTTCCGGGATCAGATAGCAATCAGCCCCAGCATTTT. It specifies CAFVPGSDSNQPQHF.